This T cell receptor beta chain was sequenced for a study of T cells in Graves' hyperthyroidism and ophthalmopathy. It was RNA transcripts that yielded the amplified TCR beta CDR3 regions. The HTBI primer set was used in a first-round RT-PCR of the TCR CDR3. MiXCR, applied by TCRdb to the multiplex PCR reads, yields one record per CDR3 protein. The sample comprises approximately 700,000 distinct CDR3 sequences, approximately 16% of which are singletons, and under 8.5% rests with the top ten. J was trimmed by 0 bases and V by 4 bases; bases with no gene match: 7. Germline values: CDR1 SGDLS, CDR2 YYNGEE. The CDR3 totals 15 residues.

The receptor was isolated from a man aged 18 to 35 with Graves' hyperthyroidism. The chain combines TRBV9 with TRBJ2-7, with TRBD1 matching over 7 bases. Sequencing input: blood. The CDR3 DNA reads TGTGCCAGCAGCTTCCGGGACAGTGGCTCCTACGAGCAGTACTTC. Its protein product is CASSFRDSGSYEQYF. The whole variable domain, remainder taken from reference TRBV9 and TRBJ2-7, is DSGVTQTPKHLITATGQRVTLRCSPRSGDLSVYWYQQSLDQGLQFLIQYYNGEERAKGNILERFSAQQFPDLHSELNLSSLELGDSALYFCASSFRDSGSYEQYFGPGTRLTVT.